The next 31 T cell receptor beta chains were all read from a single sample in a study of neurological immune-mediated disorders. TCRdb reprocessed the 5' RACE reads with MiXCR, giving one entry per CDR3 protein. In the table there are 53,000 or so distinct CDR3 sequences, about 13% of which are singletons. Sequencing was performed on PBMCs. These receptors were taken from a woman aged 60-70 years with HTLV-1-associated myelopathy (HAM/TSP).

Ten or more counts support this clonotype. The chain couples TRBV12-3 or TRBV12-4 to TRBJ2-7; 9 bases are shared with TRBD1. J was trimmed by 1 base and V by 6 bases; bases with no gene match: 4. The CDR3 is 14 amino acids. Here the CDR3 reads CASRRTGESYEQYF. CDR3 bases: TGTGCCAGCAGGAGGACAGGGGAGTCCTACGAGCAGTACTTC.

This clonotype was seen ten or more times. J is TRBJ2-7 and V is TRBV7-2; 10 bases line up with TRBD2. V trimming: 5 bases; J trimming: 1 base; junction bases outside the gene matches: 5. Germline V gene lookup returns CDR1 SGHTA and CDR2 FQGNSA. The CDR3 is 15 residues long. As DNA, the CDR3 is TGTGCCAGCAGCCCTCTAGCGGGAGCTTCCTACGAGCAGTACTTC. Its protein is CASSPLAGASYEQYF.

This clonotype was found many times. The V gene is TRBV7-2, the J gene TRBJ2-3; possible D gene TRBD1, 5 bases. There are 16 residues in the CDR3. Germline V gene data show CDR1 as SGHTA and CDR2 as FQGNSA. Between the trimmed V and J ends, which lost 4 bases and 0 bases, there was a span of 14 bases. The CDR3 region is CASSSVAGKSTDTQYF. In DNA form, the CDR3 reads TGTGCCAGCAGCTCAGTCGCAGGGAAAAGCACAGATACGCAGTATTTT.

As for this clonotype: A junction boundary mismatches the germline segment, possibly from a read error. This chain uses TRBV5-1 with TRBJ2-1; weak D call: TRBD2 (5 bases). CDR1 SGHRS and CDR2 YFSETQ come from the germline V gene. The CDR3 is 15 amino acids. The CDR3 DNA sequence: TGCACCAGCAGCAGAGGGCTAGCAGGACCTGAGGAGCAGTTCTTC. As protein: CTSSRGLAGPEEQFF.

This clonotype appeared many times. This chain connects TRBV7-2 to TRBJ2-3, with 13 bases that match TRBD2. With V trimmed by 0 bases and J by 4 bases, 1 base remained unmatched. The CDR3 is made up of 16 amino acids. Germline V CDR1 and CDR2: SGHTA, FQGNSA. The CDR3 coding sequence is TGTGCCAGCAGCTTAGCACTAGCGGGAGGGGCAGATACGCAGTATTTT. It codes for CASSLALAGGADTQYF.

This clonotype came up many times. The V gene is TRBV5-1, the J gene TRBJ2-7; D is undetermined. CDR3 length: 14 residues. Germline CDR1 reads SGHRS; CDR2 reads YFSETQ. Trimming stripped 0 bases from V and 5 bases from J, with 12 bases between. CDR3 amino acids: CASSLEGQRNEQYF. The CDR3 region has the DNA TGCGCCAGCAGCTTGGAAGGGCAGAGGAACGAGCAGTACTTC.

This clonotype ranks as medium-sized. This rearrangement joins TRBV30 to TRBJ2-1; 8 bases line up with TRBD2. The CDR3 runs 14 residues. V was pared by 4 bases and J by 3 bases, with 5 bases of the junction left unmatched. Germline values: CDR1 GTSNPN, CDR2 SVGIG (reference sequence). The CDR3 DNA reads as TGTGCCTGGAAGTTAGCGGGAATCTACAATGAGCAGTTCTTC. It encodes CAWKLAGIYNEQFF.

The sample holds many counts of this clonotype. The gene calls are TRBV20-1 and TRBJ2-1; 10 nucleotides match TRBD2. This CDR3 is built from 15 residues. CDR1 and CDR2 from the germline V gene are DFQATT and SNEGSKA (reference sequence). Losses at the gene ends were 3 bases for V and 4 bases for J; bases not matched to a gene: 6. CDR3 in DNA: TGCAGTGCTAGTAGGAGCGGGGGGGATTACAATGAGCAGTTCTTC. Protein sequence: CSASRSGGDYNEQFF.

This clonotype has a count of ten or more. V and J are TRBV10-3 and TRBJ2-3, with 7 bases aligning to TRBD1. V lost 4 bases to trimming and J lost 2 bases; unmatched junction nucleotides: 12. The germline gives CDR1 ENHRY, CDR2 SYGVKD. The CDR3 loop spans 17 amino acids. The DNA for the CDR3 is TGTGCCATCAGTGGCCCGGGAAGGGGGCTTACCACAGATACGCAGTATTTT. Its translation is CAISGPGRGLTTDTQYF.

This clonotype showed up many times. The chain's CDR3 is CASSVTGLGGETQYF. CDR3 bases: TGCGCCAGCAGCGTGACGGGACTTGGAGGGGAGACCCAGTACTTC. The rearrangement links TRBV5-1 to TRBJ2-5; TRBD2 might be the D (6 bases). This CDR3 region has 15 residues. V lost 4 bases, J lost 5 bases, and 18 bases lay in between. CDR1 is SGHRS and CDR2 is YFSETQ in the germline V gene.

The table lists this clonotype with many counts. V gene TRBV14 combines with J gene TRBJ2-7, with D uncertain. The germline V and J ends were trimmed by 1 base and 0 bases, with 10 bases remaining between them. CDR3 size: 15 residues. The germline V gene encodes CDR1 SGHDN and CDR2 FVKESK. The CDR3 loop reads CASSQGHQVSYEQYF. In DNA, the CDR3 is TGTGCCAGCAGCCAAGGGCACCAAGTCTCCTACGAGCAGTACTTC.

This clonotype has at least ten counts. CDR3 sequence: CASSLSTLAGSNEQFF. Here the CDR3 DNA reads TGCGCCAGCAGCTTGTCCACCCTGGCGGGATCTAATGAGCAGTTCTTC. The V call is TRBV5-1, the J call TRBJ2-1; TRBD2 is a possible D gene (6 bases). The CDR3 extends over 16 amino acids. Germline V lookup: CDR1 SGHRS, CDR2 YFSETQ. The V and J ends lost 1 base and 7 bases respectively, with 18 bases between them.

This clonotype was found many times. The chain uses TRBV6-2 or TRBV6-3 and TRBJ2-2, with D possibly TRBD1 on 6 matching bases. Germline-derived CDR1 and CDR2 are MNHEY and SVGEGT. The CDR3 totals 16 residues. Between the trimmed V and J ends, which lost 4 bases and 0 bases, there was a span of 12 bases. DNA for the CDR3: TGTGCCAGCAGTTGGACAGTCCCCACGAACACCGGGGAGCTGTTTTTT. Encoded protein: CASSWTVPTNTGELFF.

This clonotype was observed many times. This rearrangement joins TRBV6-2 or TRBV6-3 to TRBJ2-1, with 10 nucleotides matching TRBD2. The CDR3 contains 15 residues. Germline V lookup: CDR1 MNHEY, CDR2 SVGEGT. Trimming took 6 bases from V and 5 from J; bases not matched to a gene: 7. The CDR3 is CASSAAGGPHNEQFF. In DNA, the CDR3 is TGTGCCAGCAGCGCAGCGGGAGGGCCTCACAATGAGCAGTTCTTC.

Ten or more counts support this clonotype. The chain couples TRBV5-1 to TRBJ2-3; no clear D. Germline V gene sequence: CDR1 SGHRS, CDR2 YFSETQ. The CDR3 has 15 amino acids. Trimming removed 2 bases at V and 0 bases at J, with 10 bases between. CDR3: CASSFKGSSTDTQYF. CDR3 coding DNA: TGCGCCAGCAGCTTTAAAGGCAGCAGCACAGATACGCAGTATTTT.

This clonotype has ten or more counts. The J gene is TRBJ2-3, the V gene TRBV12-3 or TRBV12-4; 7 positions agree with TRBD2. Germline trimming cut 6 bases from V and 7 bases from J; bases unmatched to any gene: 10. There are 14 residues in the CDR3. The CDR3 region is CASSPGGRAYTQYF. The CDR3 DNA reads TGTGCCAGCAGCCCTGGAGGGAGGGCCTATACGCAGTATTTT.

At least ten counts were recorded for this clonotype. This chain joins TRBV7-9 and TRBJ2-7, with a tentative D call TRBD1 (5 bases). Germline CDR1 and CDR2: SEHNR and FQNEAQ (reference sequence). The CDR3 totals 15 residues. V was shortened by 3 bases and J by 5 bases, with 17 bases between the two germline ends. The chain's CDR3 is CASSFPQGNLNEQYF. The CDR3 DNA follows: TGTGCCAGCAGCTTCCCCCAGGGAAATCTCAACGAGCAGTACTTC.

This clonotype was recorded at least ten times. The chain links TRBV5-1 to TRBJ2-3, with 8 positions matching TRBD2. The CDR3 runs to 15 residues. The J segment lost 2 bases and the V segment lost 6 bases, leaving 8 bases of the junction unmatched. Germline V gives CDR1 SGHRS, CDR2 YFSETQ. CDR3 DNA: TGCGCCAGCACCCTTGGCGGGAGGCCCACAGATACGCAGTATTTT. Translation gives CASTLGGRPTDTQYF. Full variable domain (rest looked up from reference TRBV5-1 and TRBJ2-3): KAGVTQTPRYLIKTRGQQVTLSCSPISGHRSVSWYQQTPGQGLQFLFEYFSETQRNKGNFPGRFSGRQFSNSRSEMNVSTLELGDSALYLCASTLGGRPTDTQYFGPGTRLTVL.

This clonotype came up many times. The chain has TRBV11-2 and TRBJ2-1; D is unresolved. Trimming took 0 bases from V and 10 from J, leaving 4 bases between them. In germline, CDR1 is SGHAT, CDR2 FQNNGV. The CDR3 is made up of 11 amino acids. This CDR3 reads CASSLEREQFF. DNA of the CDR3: TGTGCCAGCAGCTTAGAACGGGAGCAGTTCTTC.

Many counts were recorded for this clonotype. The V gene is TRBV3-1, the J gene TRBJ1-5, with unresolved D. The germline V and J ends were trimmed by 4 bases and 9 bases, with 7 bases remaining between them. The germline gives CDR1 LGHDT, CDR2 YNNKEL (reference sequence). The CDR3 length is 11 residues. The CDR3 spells CASSPLPPQHF. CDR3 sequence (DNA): TGTGCCAGCAGCCCCCTCCCGCCCCAGCATTTT. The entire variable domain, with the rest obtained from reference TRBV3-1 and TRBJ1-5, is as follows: DTAVSQTPKYLVTQMGNDKSIKCEQNLGHDTMYWYKQDSKKFLKIMFSYNNKELIINETVPNRFSPKSPDKAHLNLHINSLELGDSAVYFCASSPLPPQHFGDGTRLSIL.

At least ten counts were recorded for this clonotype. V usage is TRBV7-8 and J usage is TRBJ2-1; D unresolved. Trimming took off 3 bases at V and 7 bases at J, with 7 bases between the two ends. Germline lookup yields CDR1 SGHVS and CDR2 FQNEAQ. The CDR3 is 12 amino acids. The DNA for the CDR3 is TGTGCCAGCAGCTTTAAGGTGAATGAGCAGTTCTTC. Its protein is CASSFKVNEQFF. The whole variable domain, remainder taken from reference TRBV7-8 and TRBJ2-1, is GAGVSQSPRYKVAKRGQDVALRCDPISGHVSLFWYQQALGQGPEFLTYFQNEAQLDKSGLPSDRFFAERPEGSVSTLKIQRTQQEDSAVYLCASSFKVNEQFFGPGTRLTVL.

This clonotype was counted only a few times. The DNA for the CDR3 is TGTGCCAGCAGCCAAGCCGGGGCTTCCCTAGCCAAAAACATTCAGTACTTC. Residues: CASSQAGASLAKNIQYF. This chain joins TRBV3-1 and TRBJ2-4; either TRBD1 or TRBD2 may supply D (5 bases each). This CDR3 has 17 amino acids. V was cut by 1 base and J by 0 bases, with 13 bases left in between. The germline V gene has CDR1 LGHDT and CDR2 YNNKEL (reference sequence).

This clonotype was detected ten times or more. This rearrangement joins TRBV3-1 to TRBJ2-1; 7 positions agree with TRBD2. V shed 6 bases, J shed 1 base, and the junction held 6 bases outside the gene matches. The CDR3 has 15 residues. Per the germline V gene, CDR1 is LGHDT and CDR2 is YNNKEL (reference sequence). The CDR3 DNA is TGTGCCAGCAGAATAGCGGGCTTGTCCTACAATGAGCAGTTCTTC. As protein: CASRIAGLSYNEQFF.

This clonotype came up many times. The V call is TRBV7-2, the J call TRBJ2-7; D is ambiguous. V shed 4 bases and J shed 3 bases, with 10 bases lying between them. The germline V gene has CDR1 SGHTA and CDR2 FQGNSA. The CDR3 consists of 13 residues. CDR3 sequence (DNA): TGTGCCAGCAGCTCGGACCCAGACTACGAGCAGTACTTC. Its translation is CASSSDPDYEQYF.

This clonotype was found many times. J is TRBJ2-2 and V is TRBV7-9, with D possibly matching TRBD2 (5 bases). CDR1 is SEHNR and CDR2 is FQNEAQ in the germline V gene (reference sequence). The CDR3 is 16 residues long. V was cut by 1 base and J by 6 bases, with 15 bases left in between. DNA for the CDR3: TGTGCCAGCAGCTTAGGAGGGCGGCAAAGGGCCGGGGAGCTGTTTTTT. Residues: CASSLGGRQRAGELFF. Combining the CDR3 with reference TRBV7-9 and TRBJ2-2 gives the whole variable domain DTGVSQNPRHKITKRGQNVTFRCDPISEHNRLYWYRQTLGQGPEFLTYFQNEAQLEKSRLLSDRFSAERPKGSFSTLEIQRTEQGDSAMYLCASSLGGRQRAGELFFGEGSRLTVL.

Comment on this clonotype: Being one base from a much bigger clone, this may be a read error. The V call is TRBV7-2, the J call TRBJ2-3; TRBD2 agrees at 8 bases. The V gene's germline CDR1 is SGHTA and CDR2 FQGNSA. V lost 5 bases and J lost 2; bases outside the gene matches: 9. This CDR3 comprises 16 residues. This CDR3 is CASSTALAVPTDTQYF. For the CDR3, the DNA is TGTGCCAGCAGCACCGCACTAGCGGTGCCCACAGATACGCAGTATTTT.

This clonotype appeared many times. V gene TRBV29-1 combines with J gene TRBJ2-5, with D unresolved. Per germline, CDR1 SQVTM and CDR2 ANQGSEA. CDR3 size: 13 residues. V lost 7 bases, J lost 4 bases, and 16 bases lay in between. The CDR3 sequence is CSALRGYGETQYF. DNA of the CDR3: TGCAGCGCCCTTCGTGGTTATGGAGAGACCCAGTACTTC.

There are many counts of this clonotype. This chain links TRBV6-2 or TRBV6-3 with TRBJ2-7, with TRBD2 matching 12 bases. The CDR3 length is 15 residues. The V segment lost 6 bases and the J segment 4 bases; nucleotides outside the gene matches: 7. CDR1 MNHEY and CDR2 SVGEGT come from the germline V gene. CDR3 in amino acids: CASSHRTSGEYEQYF. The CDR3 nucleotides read TGTGCCAGCAGCCACCGGACTAGCGGGGAGTACGAGCAGTACTTC.

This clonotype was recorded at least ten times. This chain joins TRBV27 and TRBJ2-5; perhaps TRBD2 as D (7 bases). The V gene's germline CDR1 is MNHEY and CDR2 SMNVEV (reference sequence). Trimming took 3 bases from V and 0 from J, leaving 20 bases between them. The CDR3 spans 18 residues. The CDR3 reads CASSFGQGRGYYQETQYF. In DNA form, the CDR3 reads TGTGCCAGCAGTTTTGGTCAGGGGAGGGGTTATTACCAAGAGACCCAGTACTTC.

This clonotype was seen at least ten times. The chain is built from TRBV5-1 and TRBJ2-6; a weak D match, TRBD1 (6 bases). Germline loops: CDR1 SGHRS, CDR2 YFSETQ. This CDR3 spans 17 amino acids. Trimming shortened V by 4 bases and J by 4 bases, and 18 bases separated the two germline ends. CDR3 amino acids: CASSQRSGALGANVLTF. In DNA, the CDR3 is TGCGCCAGCAGCCAGAGGTCAGGGGCGTTGGGGGCCAACGTCCTGACTTTC.

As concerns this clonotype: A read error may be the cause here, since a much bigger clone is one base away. The CDR3 DNA follows: TGTGCCAGCAGCTTAGAAGGGGACAGGGGCAACACTAAAGCTTTCTTT. It specifies CASSLEGDRGNTKAFF. The chain has TRBV7-9 and TRBJ1-1, with 10 bases identical to TRBD1. This CDR3 has 16 amino acids. Germline V gene sequence: CDR1 SEHNR, CDR2 FQNEAQ (reference sequence).